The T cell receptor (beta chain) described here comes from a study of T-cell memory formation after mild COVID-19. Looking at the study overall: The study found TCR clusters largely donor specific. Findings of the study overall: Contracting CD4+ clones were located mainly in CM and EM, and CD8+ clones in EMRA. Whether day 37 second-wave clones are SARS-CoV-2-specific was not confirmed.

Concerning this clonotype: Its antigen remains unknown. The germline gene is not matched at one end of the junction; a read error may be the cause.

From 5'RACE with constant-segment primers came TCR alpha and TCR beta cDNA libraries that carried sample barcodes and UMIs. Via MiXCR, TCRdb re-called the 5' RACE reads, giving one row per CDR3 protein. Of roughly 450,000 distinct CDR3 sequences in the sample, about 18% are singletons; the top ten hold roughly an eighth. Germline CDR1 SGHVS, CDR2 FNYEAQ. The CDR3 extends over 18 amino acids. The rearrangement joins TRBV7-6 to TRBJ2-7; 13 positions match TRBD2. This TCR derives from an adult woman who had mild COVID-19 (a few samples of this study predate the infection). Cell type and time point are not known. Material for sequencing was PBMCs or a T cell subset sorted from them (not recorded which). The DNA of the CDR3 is TGTGCCAGCAGCTTAGCGGCCGGGACTAGCGGGAATTCCTTCGAGCAGTACTTC. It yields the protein CASSLAAGTSGNSFEQYF.